These 8 T cell receptor beta chains were all obtained from the same sample, sequenced in a study of B cell selection in AIRE deficiency. Sorted regulatory T cells were CD4-positive, CD25-high and CD127-low or negative. Profiled with immunoSEQ multiplex PCR; TCRdb holds only in-frame clones, not every one. The sample holds tens of thousands of clones, around 90% seen once. The specimen sequenced was CD4+CD25+ Tregs sorted from PBMCs. These receptors were taken from a human donor in good health.

V is TRBV27 and J is TRBJ2-1; 13 bases match TRBD2. The CDR3 contains 15 residues. V was pared by 3 bases and J by 6 bases, with 2 bases of the junction left unmatched. Germline loops: CDR1 MNHEY, CDR2 SMNVEV (reference sequence). Here the CDR3 DNA reads TGTGCCAGCAGTTTTCGACTAGCGGGAGGCAATGAGCAGTTCTTC. It yields the protein CASSFRLAGGNEQFF.

This chain connects TRBV11-1 to TRBJ2-7, with D perhaps given as TRBD1 or TRBD2 (5 bases each). Germline V CDR1 and CDR2: SGHAT, FQDESV (reference sequence). Trimming took off 11 bases at V and 1 base at J, with 18 bases between the two ends. This CDR3 is 14 amino acids long. The CDR3 DNA is TGTGCCGTCAATTCCCAGAGGGGTTCCTACGAGCAGTACTTC. Translated: CAVNSQRGSYEQYF.

The J gene is TRBJ1-3, the V gene TRBV6-1, with D possibly TRBD1 on 5 matching bases. V was shortened by 5 bases and J by 0 bases, with 11 bases between the two germline ends. From germline, CDR1 is MNHNS and CDR2 SASEGT. The CDR3 length is 15 residues. CDR3 coding DNA: TGTGCCAGCAGTCGAGGACACTTCTCTGGAAACACCATATATTTT. This gives the protein CASSRGHFSGNTIYF.

The count of this clone is one. The J gene is TRBJ2-1, the V gene TRBV6-1, with 8 bases aligning to TRBD2. The CDR3 length is 14 residues. J was trimmed by 7 bases and V by 3 bases; bases with no gene match: 5. Germline V gene data show CDR1 as MNHNS and CDR2 as SASEGT. This CDR3 is CASSDTSGKNEQFF. In DNA form, the CDR3 reads TGTGCCAGCAGTGACACTAGCGGTAAGAATGAGCAGTTCTTC.

The chain is built from TRBV18 and TRBJ2-3; D gene uncertain. Per germline, CDR1 KGHSH and CDR2 LQKENI. V lost 4 bases to trimming and J lost 5 bases, with 7 bases between them. The CDR3 extends over 12 amino acids. CDR3 bases: TGTGCCAGCTCACACCGGATAGATACGCAGTATTTT. It encodes CASSHRIDTQYF.

This chain links TRBV7-8 with TRBJ1-2; no reliable D call. This CDR3 is built from 13 residues. Per germline, CDR1 SGHVS and CDR2 FQNEAQ. Between the trimmed V and J ends, which lost 6 bases and 7 bases, there was a span of 15 bases. The CDR3 sequence is CASRLQPTGGYTF. Here the CDR3 DNA reads TGTGCCAGCAGGTTACAGCCGACGGGTGGCTACACCTTC.

Points on this clone: Germline is not matched at one junction end, which may reflect a read error. The chain employs TRBV15 and TRBJ1-5; D remains ambiguous. CDR1 is LNHNV, CDR2 YYDKDF, per germline (reference sequence). The CDR3 is 15 amino acids. The CDR3 DNA is TGTGCCATCAGCAGAGGTCAGTCCGTCGATCAGCCCCAGCATTTT. Encoded protein: CAISRGQSVDQPQHF.

The rearrangement joins TRBV20-1 to TRBJ1-2; D ambiguous. Germline CDR1 DFQATT, CDR2 SNEGSKA (reference sequence). With 5 bases removed from V and 5 bases from J, the gap between germline ends came to 9 bases. CDR3 length: 11 residues. The CDR3 protein is CSAGSGYGYTF. The CDR3 nucleotides read TGCAGTGCTGGATCTGGTTATGGCTACACCTTC.